This T cell receptor (beta chain) was sequenced in a study of shared clonotypes between healthy human individuals. This CDR3 comprises 13 residues. J lost 6 bases, V lost 4 bases, and 5 bases had no gene match. Germline values: CDR1 LNHNV, CDR2 YYDKDF (reference sequence). On this clone: Its antigen is as yet unknown.

Profiling relied on immunoSEQ multiplex PCR, and the TCRdb table lists in-frame clones only, not all of them. The sample has over a million clones, 75% to 85% seen once; the top ten hold roughly 0.62%. Study observations and caveats: The sampled material consisted only of blood, and tissue repertoires are likely to differ. Though the depth was large, rarefaction showed that sorted-subset sequencing was incomplete. Generation probability values for non-shared clonotypes were lower than those for clonotypes shared by all four donors. Across subsets, estimated richness was generally greater for naive than for memory populations.

This TCR was recovered from a man aged 18 to 30 in good health. Some clones in this sample may be carry-over from other donors' samples. Sequenced material: memory CD4+ T cells from PBMCs. The sample's subset: CD45RA-negative fraction. The gene calls are TRBV15 and TRBJ1-2, with 7 nucleotides matching TRBD1. The CDR3, as DNA: TGTGCCACCAGCATCAACAGGGGAGATGGCTACACCTTC. Protein sequence: CATSINRGDGYTF.